This T cell receptor beta chain appears in the sequencing data of a study of a mutant IDH1 vaccine in newly diagnosed glioma. The assay was immunoSEQ multiplex PCR, and TCRdb's table has in-frame clones only and misses some. The sample consists of some 55,000 clones, about 90% of them appearing once. About this clone itself: The antigen is unknown.

The time point was: week 5, during vaccination. The study gave 300 ug of mutant IDH1 20-mer peptide per vaccine dose, with topical imiquimod. In germline, CDR1 is SNHLY, CDR2 FYNNEI. V was shortened by 3 bases and J by 0 bases, with 11 bases between the two germline ends. CDR3 size: 15 residues. The chain carries TRBV2 and TRBJ1-1; D is unclear. This material consisted of PBMCs, taken from a glioma patient whose treatment included an IDH1 peptide vaccine. The sequence was obtained from a woman between 35 and 50 years old with glioma. The CDR3 region has the DNA TGTGCCAGCAGTGACAGATTGGGTCTGAACACTGAAGCTTTCTTT. Translating it yields CASSDRLGLNTEAFF.